What follows are 32 T cell receptor beta chains derived from one specimen sequenced in a study of T-cell memory formation after mild COVID-19. TCRdb analysed the 5' RACE reads with MiXCR anew, one entry per CDR3 protein. The sample lists about 470,000 distinct CDR3 sequences; 20% to 25% were seen once. The specimen was PBMCs or a T cell subset sorted from them (not recorded which). All receptors derive from an adult woman who had mild COVID-19 (a few samples of this study predate the infection). Cell type and time point are not known.

The V call is TRBV6-5, the J call TRBJ1-1; D gene ambiguous. V gave up 10 bases and J gave up 3 bases, with 21 bases separating them. The CDR3 sequence is 15 residues long. Germline CDR1 and CDR2: MNHEY and SVGAGI. CDR3 sequence (DNA): TGTGCCACCTCATTAGGACGGAGTTTCTACACTGAAGCTTTCTTT. Protein product: CATSLGRSFYTEAFF.

The chain employs TRBV28 and TRBJ2-7, with D possibly TRBD1 on 5 matching bases. This CDR3 has 15 residues. The germline V gene has CDR1 MDHEN and CDR2 SYDVKM. The V and J ends lost 5 bases and 3 bases respectively, with 17 bases between them. The chain's CDR3 is CASSPRVRMRYEQYF. The CDR3, as DNA: TGTGCCAGCAGTCCCAGGGTTCGAATGCGCTACGAGCAGTACTTC.

This clonotype was recorded only once. The chain carries TRBV7-6 and TRBJ2-2; no definite D call. With 0 bases removed from V and 4 bases from J, the gap between germline ends came to 9 bases. Germline V gene sequence: CDR1 SGHVS, CDR2 FNYEAQ. CDR3 length equals 15 residues. The CDR3 DNA is TGTGCCAGCAGCTTAGCACCGGTCGTCACCGGGGAGCTGTTTTTT. It codes for CASSLAPVVTGELFF.

This rearrangement joins TRBV30 to TRBJ1-2, with a weak D call TRBD1 (6 bases). The germline V gene has CDR1 GTSNPN and CDR2 SVGIG (reference sequence). CDR3 length: 13 amino acids. V was cut by 2 bases and J by 2 bases, with 9 bases left in between. CDR3 bases: TGTGCCTGGAGTCCAGGGGAAAACTATGGCTACACCTTC. Translation: CAWSPGENYGYTF.

The chain combines TRBV30 with TRBJ2-1; unclear D gene. Germline-derived CDR1 and CDR2 are GTSNPN and SVGIG (reference sequence). V lost 7 bases to trimming and J lost 9 bases, with 19 bases between them. There are 13 residues in the CDR3. This CDR3 is CASRSPRKGEQFF. As DNA, the CDR3 is TGTGCCTCGAGGTCCCCCAGGAAGGGTGAGCAGTTCTTC.

This rearrangement joins TRBV7-8 to TRBJ1-2; D is uncertain. The CDR3 totals 16 residues. Germline V gene data show CDR1 as SGHVS and CDR2 as FQNEAQ. V lost 3 bases and J lost 8, with 22 bases in between. The CDR3, as DNA: TGTGCCAGCAGCTTCCTGACCAGGAGCGGGGTGGGGGGCTACACCTTC. Translating it yields CASSFLTRSGVGGYTF. Combining the CDR3 with reference TRBV7-8 and TRBJ1-2 gives the whole variable domain GAGVSQSPRYKVAKRGQDVALRCDPISGHVSLFWYQQALGQGPEFLTYFQNEAQLDKSGLPSDRFFAERPEGSVSTLKIQRTQQEDSAVYLCASSFLTRSGVGGYTFGSGTRLTVV.

This sequence joins TRBV7-6 and TRBJ1-2; D gene unclear. The ends were cut back, 5 bases at V and 0 bases at J, with 10 bases in the middle. CDR1 and CDR2 from the germline V gene are SGHVS and FNYEAQ. This CDR3 is built from 14 residues. CDR3 loop: CASSPSGANYGYTF. The CDR3 DNA reads as TGTGCCAGCAGCCCGTCCGGCGCTAACTATGGCTACACCTTC.

The chain joins TRBV6-2 or TRBV6-3 to TRBJ2-1, with 9 bases identical to TRBD1. This CDR3 is built from 15 residues. With 5 bases clipped from V and 6 bases from J, the junction kept 8 bases outside the gene matches. Germline assignment: CDR1 MNHEY and CDR2 SVGEGT. The CDR3 loop is CASSKDRGGSNEQFF. The CDR3, as DNA: TGTGCCAGCAGTAAGGACAGGGGTGGGAGCAATGAGCAGTTCTTC.

This clonotype was recorded many times. The chain couples TRBV7-2 to TRBJ2-7; weak D call: TRBD2 (6 bases). The V gene lost 4 bases and the J gene lost 4 bases, with 20 bases spanning the gap. This CDR3 contains 16 residues. Germline V lookup: CDR1 SGHTA, CDR2 FQGNSA. Here the CDR3 reads CASSSRGIVTGYEQYF. As DNA, the CDR3 is TGTGCCAGCAGCTCACGGGGGATTGTTACCGGGTACGAGCAGTACTTC.

This chain joins TRBV5-1 and TRBJ2-5, with D uncertain. CDR3 length: 15 residues. Germline V gives CDR1 SGHRS, CDR2 YFSETQ. With 0 bases removed from V and 2 bases from J, the gap between germline ends came to 11 bases. The CDR3 DNA follows: TGCGCCAGCAGCTTGGAACCAGGCTGGCAAGAGACCCAGTACTTC. Amino acid sequence: CASSLEPGWQETQYF. Variable domain in full (rest from reference TRBV5-1 and TRBJ2-5): KAGVTQTPRYLIKTRGQQVTLSCSPISGHRSVSWYQQTPGQGLQFLFEYFSETQRNKGNFPGRFSGRQFSNSRSEMNVSTLELGDSALYLCASSLEPGWQETQYFGPGTRLLVL.

The rearrangement joins TRBV10-3 to TRBJ2-1; 8 nucleotides line up with TRBD1. With V trimmed by 1 base and J by 10 bases, 6 bases remained unmatched. Per the germline V gene, CDR1 is ENHRY and CDR2 is SYGVKD. The CDR3 sequence is 14 residues long. CDR3 DNA sequence: TGTGCCATCAGTGAGTTCGGACAGGGTAGGGAGCAGTTCTTC. Translation gives CAISEFGQGREQFF.

The gene calls are TRBV4-1 and TRBJ1-6; 10 bases line up with TRBD1. CDR3 size: 16 residues. CDR1 and CDR2 from the germline V gene are MGHRA and YSYEKL. With 4 bases clipped from V and 6 bases from J, the junction kept 6 bases outside the gene matches. The CDR3 DNA sequence: TGCGCCAGCAGCCCGGGGAGGGACAGGGGTAATTCACCCCTCCACTTT. Translating gives CASSPGRDRGNSPLHF.

The chain recombines TRBV2 with TRBJ2-7, with 8 nucleotides matching TRBD2. Germline CDR1 is SNHLY and CDR2 is FYNNEI. J gave up 3 bases and V 2 bases, and 6 bases lay outside the gene matches. The CDR3 totals 15 residues. The CDR3 nucleotides are TGTGCCAGCAGTGAAAAGCGGGGGACCTACTACGAGCAGTACTTC. Residues: CASSEKRGTYYEQYF.

The rearrangement joins TRBV5-1 to TRBJ1-1, with D possibly matching TRBD1 (6 bases). The CDR3 consists of 15 residues. Trimming pared 1 base from V and 2 bases from J, leaving 12 bases between. Germline V lookup: CDR1 SGHRS, CDR2 YFSETQ. Here the CDR3 reads CASSLITTGNTEAFF. For the CDR3, the DNA is TGCGCCAGCAGCTTGATAACGACAGGAAACACTGAAGCTTTCTTT.

The table lists this clonotype with a few counts. This chain links TRBV20-1 with TRBJ1-1; D may be TRBD1 (5 bases). The V end was cut by 5 bases, the J end by 2 bases, with 15 bases between. The CDR3 runs 14 residues. Germline V gives CDR1 DFQATT, CDR2 SNEGSKA (reference sequence). The CDR3 here is CSAGSGRVNTEAFF. CDR3 bases: TGCAGTGCTGGGTCGGGGCGCGTTAACACTGAAGCTTTCTTT.

The rearrangement joins TRBV2 to TRBJ1-5; 9 positions match TRBD1. The CDR3 sequence is 15 residues long. Germline values: CDR1 SNHLY, CDR2 FYNNEI. The trim removed 6 bases at V and 4 bases at J, leaving 7 bases unmatched. The chain's CDR3 is CASSLTGGLNQPQHF. The CDR3 nucleotides read TGTGCCAGCAGCCTGACAGGGGGTCTGAATCAGCCCCAGCATTTT.

In this sample, this clonotype turned up a few times. The genes are TRBV5-5 and TRBJ1-1; D possibly corresponds to TRBD1 (5 bases). In germline, CDR1 is SGHKS, CDR2 YYEKEE (reference sequence). V dropped 3 bases and J dropped 10 bases, with 19 bases sitting between them. CDR3 length: 14 residues. The DNA of the CDR3 is TGTGCCAGCAGCTCCCACGGGGGGGTGCGTGGAGCTTTCTTT. The encoded protein is CASSSHGGVRGAFF.

This chain uses TRBV20-1 with TRBJ2-1; 8 bases map to TRBD2. Unmatched junction bases numbered 12, after V lost 5 bases and J lost 3 bases. The CDR3 has 16 residues. CDR1 and CDR2 from the germline V gene are DFQATT and SNEGSKA (reference sequence). CDR3: CSASARSGGNYNEQFF. The CDR3 nucleotides are TGCAGTGCTTCGGCTCGGAGCGGGGGTAACTACAATGAGCAGTTCTTC.

This clonotype appeared a few times. The chain combines TRBV4-1 with TRBJ2-7; D remains unclear. The CDR3 is made up of 15 amino acids. The ends were cut back, 0 bases at V and 5 bases at J, with 14 bases in the middle. Germline V gene data show CDR1 as MGHRA and CDR2 as YSYEKL. This chain's CDR3 is CASSQDTMPVNEQYF. The CDR3, as DNA: TGCGCCAGCAGCCAAGATACGATGCCAGTCAACGAGCAGTACTTC.

This clonotype was found once. V usage is TRBV9 and J usage is TRBJ1-1, with 7 bases identical to TRBD1. Germline V gene lookup returns CDR1 SGDLS and CDR2 YYNGEE. V lost 5 bases to trimming and J lost 4 bases; unmatched junction nucleotides: 8. The CDR3 consists of 14 residues. CDR3 sequence reads: CASSSQGSATEAFF. The CDR3 bases are TGTGCCAGCAGTTCACAGGGGTCGGCCACTGAAGCTTTCTTT. The whole variable domain, remainder taken from reference TRBV9 and TRBJ1-1, is DSGVTQTPKHLITATGQRVTLRCSPRSGDLSVYWYQQSLDQGLQFLIQYYNGEERAKGNILERFSAQQFPDLHSELNLSSLELGDSALYFCASSSQGSATEAFFGQGTRLTVV.

The CDR3 region is CSAKIPGLMNTEAFF. CDR3 sequence (DNA): TGCAGTGCAAAGATACCGGGACTAATGAACACTGAAGCTTTCTTT. The genes are TRBV20-1 and TRBJ1-1, with a weak D call TRBD1 (5 bases). Trimming took off 6 bases at V and 0 bases at J, with 17 bases between the two ends. The CDR3 contains 15 residues. Germline V CDR1 and CDR2: DFQATT, SNEGSKA (reference sequence).

This clonotype was seen a few times. The chain employs TRBV20-1 and TRBJ2-2; 8 bases are a match to TRBD2. Germline V lookup: CDR1 DFQATT, CDR2 SNEGSKA (reference sequence). V was pared by 7 bases and J by 7 bases, with 8 bases of the junction left unmatched. CDR3 length: 13 residues. The CDR3 DNA sequence: TGCAGTGGTATGCGGGAGGTTAACGGGGAGCTGTTTTTT. Encoded protein: CSGMREVNGELFF.

This sequence joins TRBV5-1 and TRBJ1-3; D is unresolved. Trimming shortened V by 0 bases and J by 8 bases, and 15 bases separated the two germline ends. Germline CDR1 reads SGHRS; CDR2 reads YFSETQ. CDR3 length equals 15 residues. The CDR3 region is CASSLEFGRVDTIYF. Written as DNA, the CDR3 is TGCGCCAGCAGCTTGGAATTCGGACGGGTGGACACCATATATTTT.

This clonotype was seen ten or more times. The rearrangement joins TRBV18 to TRBJ2-7; unclear D gene. This CDR3 is built from 12 residues. Looked up from germline, CDR1 is KGHSH and CDR2 is LQKENI. V lost 6 bases and J lost 3, with 9 bases in between. The CDR3 sequence is CASSLGIYEQYF. The CDR3 region has the DNA TGTGCCAGCTCTCTCGGCATCTACGAGCAGTACTTC.

This clonotype has only a few counts. The chain combines TRBV28 with TRBJ2-3; 7 bases are a match to TRBD2. The V segment lost 7 bases and the J segment 1 base; nucleotides outside the gene matches: 5. There are 14 residues in the CDR3. Germline V gene sequence: CDR1 MDHEN, CDR2 SYDVKM. The CDR3 region is CASIPLAGTDTQYF. The CDR3, as DNA: TGTGCCAGCATCCCGCTAGCGGGCACAGATACGCAGTATTTT.

This clonotype was counted a few times. This chain uses TRBV5-1 with TRBJ1-1, with TRBD1 matching over 7 bases. With 0 bases clipped from V and 2 bases from J, the junction kept 7 bases outside the gene matches. The CDR3 length is 16 residues. The germline CDR1 and CDR2 sequences are SGHRS and YFSETQ. The CDR3 region is CASSLGRTGLNTEAFF. CDR3 sequence (DNA): TGCGCCAGCAGCTTGGGCAGGACAGGCCTTAACACTGAAGCTTTCTTT. Together with reference TRBV5-1 and TRBJ1-1, the CDR3 gives the full variable domain: KAGVTQTPRYLIKTRGQQVTLSCSPISGHRSVSWYQQTPGQGLQFLFEYFSETQRNKGNFPGRFSGRQFSNSRSEMNVSTLELGDSALYLCASSLGRTGLNTEAFFGQGTRLTVV.

The chain's CDR3 is CASSPSIAGVPYEQYF. CDR3 bases: TGTGCCAGCAGCCCGTCCATAGCGGGAGTCCCCTACGAGCAGTACTTC. This rearrangement joins TRBV27 to TRBJ2-7, with TRBD2 identical over 9 bases. The CDR3 contains 16 residues. Germline V gene sequence: CDR1 MNHEY, CDR2 SMNVEV (reference sequence). V shed 6 bases and J 2 bases; nucleotides not matched to a gene: 11.

The chain carries TRBV27 and TRBJ2-5; D could derive from TRBD1 or TRBD2 (6 bases each). With 5 bases removed from V and 4 bases from J, the gap between germline ends came to 17 bases. The germline gives CDR1 MNHEY, CDR2 SMNVEV (reference sequence). This CDR3 region has 15 residues. The CDR3 is CASSPRGGYLETQYF. The CDR3 coding sequence is TGTGCCAGCAGTCCCCGAGGGGGGTACTTAGAGACCCAGTACTTC.

The sample holds one count of this clonotype. The J gene is TRBJ1-2, the V gene TRBV12-3 or TRBV12-4; D may be TRBD1 (6 bases). With 5 bases removed from V and 4 bases from J, the gap between germline ends came to 11 bases. The CDR3 spans 13 residues. The CDR3 bases are TGTGCCAGCAGTCTCCGGGGGGCCTATGGCTACACCTTC. Encoded protein: CASSLRGAYGYTF.

The chain couples TRBV6-1 to TRBJ2-1; 8 bases fit TRBD1. The CDR3 has 14 amino acids. CDR1 is MNHNS and CDR2 is SASEGT in the germline V gene. V shed 6 bases and J 7 bases; nucleotides not matched to a gene: 8. The CDR3 loop reads CASSGRTGPNEQFF. The CDR3 DNA reads as TGTGCCAGCAGCGGACGGACAGGGCCGAATGAGCAGTTCTTC.

This clonotype was seen at least ten times. The chain combines TRBV5-6 with TRBJ1-1, with D tentatively TRBD1 (6 bases). Germline lookup yields CDR1 SGHDT and CDR2 YYEEEE. The CDR3 runs to 21 residues. Trimming left V 4 bases short and J 1 base short, with 32 bases between. The CDR3, as DNA: TGTGCCAGCAGCCAAAGAAGAGGGGGATTGGGGTTTCGCTACAGGAACACTGAAGCTTTCTTT. It codes for CASSQRRGGLGFRYRNTEAFF.

The V call is TRBV7-2, the J call TRBJ2-4; D might be TRBD1 (6 bases). The CDR3 sequence is 17 residues long. V was shortened by 2 bases and J by 0 bases, with 14 bases between the two germline ends. Germline CDR1 reads SGHTA; CDR2 reads FQGNSA. This chain's CDR3 is CASSLLGHLLAKNIQYF. The CDR3 DNA follows: TGTGCCAGCAGCTTACTGGGACATTTACTAGCCAAAAACATTCAGTACTTC.